This T cell receptor (beta chain) is drawn from a study of cytomegalovirus exposure and HLA in healthy donors (dated by TCRdb to about 2017). Describing the broader study: In an earlier analysis of approximately 500 of the donors, 276 Gb of sequence data and 120 million or so unique TCR beta sequences from roughly 200 million T cells were reported. All discovery cohort repertoires had been generated on a single sequencing platform. Roughly 300 gigabases of sequencing data and approximately 91 million unique TCR sequences made up an early release that covered under 750 HLA-typed donors. Along with the roughly 610-subject first cohort, a separate validation cohort of 120 different subjects was used. The study combined high-throughput TCR immunosequencing, statistical association of individual TCRs with disease status, and machine learning to predict cytomegalovirus infection status. Four to six DR-DQ haplotypes were handled as single units for association and clustering, since linkage in the cohort was strong. Of the roughly 390 genotyped donors, over 65% fell in the genetic ancestry cluster associated with self-reported Caucasian donors. Using immunosequencing, the study profiled T cell repertoires from 640 or so subjects and related those repertoires to cytomegalovirus serostatus. A later genetic analysis took genome-wide SNP genotypes for about three fifths of the roughly 700 donors and used that subset as a discovery cohort. The number of typed donors differed by locus: about 629-630 for A, B, C, DRB1 and DQB1; roughly 510 for DQA1; 606 for DPA1; and roughly 490 for DPB1. The later analysis used no new phenotypic data to find candidate immune exposures, relying instead on TCR beta sequences and their occurrence across donors. To decide whether each TCR beta V gene segment behaved as functional or pseudogenic, an earlier analysis of over 500 of the donors relied on high-throughput TCR beta sequencing. Donor age, sex, ethnicity and CMV serostatus were compiled alongside the repertoire data. The aim of the study was to test whether cataloging public T cell receptors could identify signatures of past pathogen exposure. Both class I and class II loci were covered by HLA typing, at four-digit resolution. To study patterns of TCR occurrence, a later analysis re-analyzed previously published TCR beta repertoires from 500 to 850 donors and added high-resolution HLA genotyping. On average, roughly 200,000 unique TCR beta nucleotide sequences were sequenced per donor among several hundred genotyped donors of the cohort, with roughly 18% of those sequences being non-productive. What the work shows at the level of the full study, not this receptor alone: In a later analysis, most CMV-associated TCR beta chains were found to appear HLA-restricted, with HLA associations seemingly driven largely by CMV exposure. Strong co-occurrence of HLA alleles, especially DR and DQ, made assigning TCR associations to individual alleles difficult. Cytomegalovirus status was reported to be diagnosed by the classifier with high specificity and sensitivity in both the original and validation cohorts. Roughly uniform sequencing depth across donors was assumed in presence/absence analyses, although this assumption may not hold. The authors suggested that the approach could potentially be generalized to other disease states and immunological phenotypes. For the cohort, immune exposure information was limited to CMV serostatus. A later analysis reported that several top co-occurrence clusters appeared linked to parvovirus B19, influenza, CMV and Epstein-Barr virus. A later analysis found that HLA-associated TCR beta chains were more clonally expanded and had lower generation probabilities than equally common non-associated chains. Across donors, most TCR sequences were observed very rarely, whereas some public TCRs were present in many individuals. At a false discovery rate of 0.05, a later analysis linked under 20,000 TCR beta sequences to specific HLA alleles. Correlated functional status among segregating V segments might reflect linkage disequilibrium, but an unknown experimental factor could not be ruled out. A later genetic analysis reported fewer N-insertions in productive TCRs among donors in an Asian-associated ancestry cluster than the roughly 640-donor mean. An association between a missense DCLRE1C variant and V-gene and J-gene trimming of TCR beta chains was found in a later genetic analysis and replicated in an independent cohort. According to a later analysis, TCR association rates differed among HLA loci, with DRB1 alleles showing the most associated TCRs and HLA-C alleles showing the fewest. In vitro tests confirmed that a few of the cytomegalovirus-associated TCR beta chains recognize cytomegalovirus antigens. The cohort was sequenced for TCR beta chains only, and without alpha or paired-chain data the features that could be detected were limited. An earlier analysis of around 500 of the donors showed that most TCR beta V segments appeared in productive rearrangements either about 90% or about 30% of the time, which broadly matched IMGT annotations. A cluster of highly shared sequence variants was judged likely to represent a technical artifact of the sequencing pipeline. Because counts were too low, some 17 rarely observed V segments, including chromosome 9 orphons, were excluded from the earlier analysis of 500 to 700 of the donors. A further reported finding was that TCR beta sequences accurately predicted the HLA-A and HLA-B alleles for most subjects in the first cohort. HLA typing was unavailable for some donors at each locus, so association tests used only the typed subset. A total of 150 or so TCR beta chains were listed by the study as associated with cytomegalovirus. The 87-base-pair reads could not distinguish some IMGT-functional V segments, including TRBV6-2 and TRBV6-3, so those segments were excluded.

Libraries came from the immunoSEQ multiplex PCR assay. For the multiplex PCR, a mixture combining 60 forward primers for TCR Vbeta segments and 13 reverse primers for TCR Jbeta segments was used. The CDR3 region of rearranged TCR beta genes was amplified from genomic DNA by a multiplex PCR assay. Amplified TCR beta libraries were sequenced as 87-base-pair reads on the Illumina HiSeq System. Processing in the source paper ran as follows. A later analysis counted 75 million to 100 million unique TCR beta chains across the roughly 700 repertoires, and 10 million to 12 million of these chains were shared by at least two donors. To remove PCR and sequencing errors, raw reads were error-corrected and collapsed into unique sequences using a nearest-neighbor algorithm that merged closely related sequences. V, D and J gene segments were assigned by aligning CDR3 sequences to IMGT reference sequences. For a sequence to be retained, a match of at least six nucleotides was required to both a V gene segment and a J gene segment. A rearrangement counted as productive if the CDR3 had no stop codons and remained in frame with V and J, and every other rearrangement counted as non-productive. CDR3 was defined by IMGT convention, running from the second conserved V-encoded cysteine to the conserved J-encoded phenylalanine. The earlier analysis of 550 to 650 of the donors excluded any sequence lacking an unambiguous match to a single V gene segment. An earlier analysis of some 610 of the donors called V segments functional above 56.7% productive rearrangements and segregating when the between-donor standard deviation exceeded 5%. A statistical classification framework was built for diagnosing cytomegalovirus status from the catalog of TCR beta chain sequences. V and J gene assignment, in a later analysis, came from comparing TCR nucleotide sequences with IMGT/GENE-DB human TR gene sequences. The TCRdist pipeline was used in a later analysis to assign CDR3 sequences and most-parsimonious VDJ recombination scenarios. In a later analysis, each TCR beta chain was defined by its CDR3 amino acid sequence together with its V-gene family, and reads lacking a unique V-gene family were excluded. A later analysis removed several hundred highly shared, low-generation-probability nucleotide sequences to deal with suspected cross-contamination and a sequencing artifact. A later analysis calculated a clonal expansion index for each public chain from normalized within-repertoire ranks of inferred template counts. In a later analysis, generation probabilities were computed with a VDJ recombination model fitted to out-of-frame rearrangements, and the resulting probabilities were checked against IGoR. In a later analysis, TCR-TCR, TCR-HLA and TCR-CMV co-occurrence was scored with hypergeometric tests, and a repertoire-size bias correction was applied to TCR pairs. In a later analysis, false discovery rates were estimated by permuting HLA or CMV assignments 20 times. In a later analysis, co-occurring TCRs were grouped using DBSCAN, and TCRdist sequence similarity was added for clustering within HLA-allele-positive subsets. For co-occurrence clustering, repertoires with fewer than 30,000 or more than 120,000 public chains were excluded, along with 5 or 6 repertoires with anomalous nucleotide sharing. The immuneACCESS repertoire file appears here via TCRdb, limited to in-frame rearrangements. These files lack a portion of the clones; in checked studies, under half of the deficit traces to unresolved V genes, and the cause of the others is not known. That table supplies the V and J calls and clone size; D and trimming were determined from the DNA. The sample data list around 230,000 clones, and over 75% of these were observed just once. Roughly 0.45% of the sample comes from the top ten.

From the germline V gene, CDR1 is MNHNS and CDR2 is SASEGT. Spanning cysteine to phenylalanine, the CDR3 consists of 14 amino acids. The entry retains the CDR3 DNA only, 42 bases that are in frame from base 1. Cut back by 5 bases and 3 bases, the V and J ends lie 10 bases apart. As regards this clone: Its binding antigen is unknown. Base qualities are missing; no much larger clone stands one base away.

The cohort consisted of 650 to 850 healthy bone marrow donors. At the time of sampling, all cohort members were nominally healthy, though unrecorded immune exposures were likely present. The donor tested CMV seronegative and was one of the 352 seronegative cohort members. Every donor gave a peripheral blood sample, and the peripheral blood mononuclear cells from that sample were used for TCR beta sequencing. The Qiagen DNeasy Blood Extraction Kit was used to extract genomic DNA from the blood cell samples. The receptor comes from a boy younger than 18 in good health and CMV-seronegative. The chain is assembled from TRBV6-1 and TRBJ1-4; TRBD1 could be the D gene, as 6 bases match. The sequencing sample was made of PBMCs. The sequence in DNA is TGTGCCAGCAGTCACAGGGCGGCTAATGAAAAACTGTTTTTT. It translates to CASSHRAANEKLFF.